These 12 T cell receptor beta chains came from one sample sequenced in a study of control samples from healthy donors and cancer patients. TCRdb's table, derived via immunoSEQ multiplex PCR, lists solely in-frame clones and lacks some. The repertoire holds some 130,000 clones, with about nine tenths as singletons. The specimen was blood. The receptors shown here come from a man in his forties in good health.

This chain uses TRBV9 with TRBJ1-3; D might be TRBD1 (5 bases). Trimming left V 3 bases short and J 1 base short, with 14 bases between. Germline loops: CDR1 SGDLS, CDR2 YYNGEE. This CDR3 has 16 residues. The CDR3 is CASSAGHPLSGNTIYF. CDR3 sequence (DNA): TGTGCCAGCAGCGCTGGACACCCACTATCTGGAAACACCATATATTTT. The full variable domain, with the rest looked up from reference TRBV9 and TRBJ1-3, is DSGVTQTPKHLITATGQRVTLRCSPRSGDLSVYWYQQSLDQGLQFLIQYYNGEERAKGNILERFSAQQFPDLHSELNLSSLELGDSALYFCASSAGHPLSGNTIYFGEGSWLTVV.

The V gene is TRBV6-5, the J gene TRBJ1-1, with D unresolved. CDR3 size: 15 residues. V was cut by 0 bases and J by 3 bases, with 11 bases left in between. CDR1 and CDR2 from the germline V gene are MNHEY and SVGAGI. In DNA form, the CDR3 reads TGTGCCAGCAGTTACTCCGAAAGGAGCTACACTGAAGCTTTCTTT. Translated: CASSYSERSYTEAFF.

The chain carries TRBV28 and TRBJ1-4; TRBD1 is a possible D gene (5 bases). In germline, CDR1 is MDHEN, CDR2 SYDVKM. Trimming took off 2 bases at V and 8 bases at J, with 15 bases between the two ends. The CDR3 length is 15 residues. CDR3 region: CASSLGDGNLEKLFF. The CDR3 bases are TGTGCCAGCAGTTTAGGGGACGGTAATCTAGAAAAACTGTTTTTT. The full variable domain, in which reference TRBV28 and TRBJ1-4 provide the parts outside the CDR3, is DVKVTQSSRYLVKRTGEKVFLECVQDMDHENMFWYRQDPGLGLRLIYFSYDVKMKEKGDIPEGYSVSREKKERFSLILESASTNQTSMYLCASSLGDGNLEKLFFGSGTQLSVL.

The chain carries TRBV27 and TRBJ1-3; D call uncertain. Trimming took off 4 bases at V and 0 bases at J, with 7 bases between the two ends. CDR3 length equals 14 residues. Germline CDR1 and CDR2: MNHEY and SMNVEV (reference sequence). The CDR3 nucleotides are TGTGCCAGCAGTTCCAAGAGCTCTGGAAACACCATATATTTT. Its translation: CASSSKSSGNTIYF.

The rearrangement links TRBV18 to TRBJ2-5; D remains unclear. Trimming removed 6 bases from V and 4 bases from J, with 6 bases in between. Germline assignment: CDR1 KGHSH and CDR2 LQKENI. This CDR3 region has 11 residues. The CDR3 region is CASSPTETQYF. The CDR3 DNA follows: TGTGCCAGCTCGCCCACAGAGACCCAGTACTTC.

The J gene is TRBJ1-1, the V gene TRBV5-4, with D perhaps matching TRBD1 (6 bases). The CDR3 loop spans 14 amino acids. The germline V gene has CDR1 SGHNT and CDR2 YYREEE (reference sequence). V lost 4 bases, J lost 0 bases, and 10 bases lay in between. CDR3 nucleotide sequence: TGTGCCAGCAGCGCCTGGACAGTGAACACTGAAGCTTTCTTT. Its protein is CASSAWTVNTEAFF.

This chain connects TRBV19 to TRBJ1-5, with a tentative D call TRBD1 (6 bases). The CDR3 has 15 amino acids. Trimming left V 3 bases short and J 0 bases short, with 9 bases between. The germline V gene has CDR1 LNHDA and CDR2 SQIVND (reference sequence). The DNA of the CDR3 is TGTGCCAGTAGTATGACAGGTTATAGCAATCAGCCCCAGCATTTT. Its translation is CASSMTGYSNQPQHF.

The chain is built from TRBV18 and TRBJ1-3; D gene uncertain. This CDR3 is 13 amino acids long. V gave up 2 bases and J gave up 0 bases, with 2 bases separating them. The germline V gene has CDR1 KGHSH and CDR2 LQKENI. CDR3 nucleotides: TGTGCCAGCTCACCAAACTCTGGAAACACCATATATTTT. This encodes CASSPNSGNTIYF. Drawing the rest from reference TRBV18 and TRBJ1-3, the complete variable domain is NAGVMQNPRHLVRRRGQEARLRCSPMKGHSHVYWYRQLPEEGLKFMVYLQKENIIDESGMPKERFSAEFPKEGPSILRIQQVVRGDSAAYFCASSPNSGNTIYFGEGSWLTVV.

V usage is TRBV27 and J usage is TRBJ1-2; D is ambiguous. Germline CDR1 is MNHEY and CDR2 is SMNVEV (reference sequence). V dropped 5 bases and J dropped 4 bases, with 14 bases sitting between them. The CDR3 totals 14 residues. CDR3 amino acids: CASSGGYGFYGYTF. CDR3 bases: TGTGCCAGCAGTGGAGGGTATGGGTTCTATGGCTACACCTTC.

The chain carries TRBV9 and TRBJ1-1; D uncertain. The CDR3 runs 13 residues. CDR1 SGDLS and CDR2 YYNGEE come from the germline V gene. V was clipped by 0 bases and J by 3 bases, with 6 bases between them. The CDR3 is CASSVETYTEAFF. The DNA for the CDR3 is TGTGCCAGCAGCGTAGAGACCTACACTGAAGCTTTCTTT.

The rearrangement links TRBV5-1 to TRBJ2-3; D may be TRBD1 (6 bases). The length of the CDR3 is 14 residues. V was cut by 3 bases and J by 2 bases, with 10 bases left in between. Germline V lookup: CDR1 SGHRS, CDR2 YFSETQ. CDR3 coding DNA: TGCGCCAGCAGCTCAGGGGCCGTCACAGATACGCAGTATTTT. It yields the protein CASSSGAVTDTQYF. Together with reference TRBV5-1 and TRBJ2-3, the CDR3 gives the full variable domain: KAGVTQTPRYLIKTRGQQVTLSCSPISGHRSVSWYQQTPGQGLQFLFEYFSETQRNKGNFPGRFSGRQFSNSRSEMNVSTLELGDSALYLCASSSGAVTDTQYFGPGTRLTVL.

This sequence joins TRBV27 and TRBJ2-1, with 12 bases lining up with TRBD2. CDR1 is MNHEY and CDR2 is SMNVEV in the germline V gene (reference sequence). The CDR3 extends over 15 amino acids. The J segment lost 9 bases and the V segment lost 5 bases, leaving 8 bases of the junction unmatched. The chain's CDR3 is CASSASSGGVSEQFF. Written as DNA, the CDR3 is TGTGCCAGCAGTGCCTCTAGCGGGGGGGTTAGTGAGCAGTTCTTC.